Given below is one T cell receptor (beta chain) in context. The target antigen is unknown. The repertoire was sequenced with immunoSEQ multiplex PCR; TCRdb's copy has only in-frame clones and lacks some. Among around 29,000 clones, around 89% were seen once, and the ten largest hold around 13%. Germline V gene data show CDR1 as MDHEN and CDR2 as SYDVKM. This CDR3 region has 15 residues. The ends were cut back, 6 bases at V and 2 bases at J, with 16 bases in the middle. The data are from a study of T cells in localized non-small cell lung cancer. The study, taken as a whole, reports: Uninvolved adjacent lung showed the highest T cell clonality, exceeding tumor. Sequence data derive from only one tumor region, so heterogeneity remains possible.

Sequencing was performed on peripheral blood, taken before any cancer treatment. The chain joins TRBV28 to TRBJ1-1, with D maybe TRBD1 (6 bases). The TCR sequence derives from a female donor aged 60 or older with stage III squamous cell lung carcinoma. The CDR3 spells CASRYPATGNTEAFF. The CDR3 DNA reads as TGTGCCAGCAGATATCCCGCGACAGGTAACACTGAAGCTTTCTTT.